A selection of T cell receptor beta chains follows, all from one sample in a study of blood T cell repertoires in COVID-19. Generated by immunoSEQ multiplex PCR, the TCRdb table keeps only in-frame clones and is missing some. This table holds 300,000 or so clones, roughly nine tenths found once. The sequenced sample was PBMCs or T cells enriched from blood (not recorded which). These receptors all stem from a woman aged 30 to 39 who had recovered from COVID-19. Both conserved end residues are part of each CDR3. D genes are given only for firm matches. Size values are once, few and many counts, or a class for expanded clones, and some rows have none.

>NA|NA|TRBV5-1|TRBJ2-7
CASSLVGQGPNEQYF
TGCGCCAGCAGCCTCGTCGGACAAGGTCCCAACGAGCAGTACTTC
>NA|TRBD2|TRBV18|TRBJ2-5
CASSAGGASETQYF
TGTGCCAGCTCAGCCGGGGGGGCATCAGAGACCCAGTACTTC
>once|TRBD1|TRBV2|TRBJ1-5
CASGDRGGQPQHF
TGTGCCAGCGGGGACAGGGGTGGTCAGCCCCAGCATTTT
>NA|TRBD1|TRBV19|TRBJ1-2
CASTPRDSYGYTF
TGTGCCAGTACACCACGGGACAGCTATGGCTACACCTTC
>NA|NA|TRBV9|TRBJ2-1
CASSVAGGGHSDEQFF
TGTGCCAGCAGCGTAGCGGGCGGGGGCCACTCGGATGAGCAGTTCTTC
>NA|NA|TRBV6-2/TRBV6-3|TRBJ1-3
CASSYDNHSGNTIYF
TGTGCCAGCAGTTACGACAACCACTCTGGAAACACCATATATTTT
>NA|NA|TRBV7-6|TRBJ1-5
CASSLITKQYSNQPQHF
TGTGCCAGCAGCTTAATCACGAAACAATATAGCAATCAGCCCCAGCATTTT
>NA|NA|TRBV6-5|TRBJ1-2
CASSYSKGRGDYGYTF
TGTGCCAGCAGTTACTCGAAGGGCAGGGGCGACTATGGCTACACCTTC
>NA|TRBD1|TRBV10-3|TRBJ1-2
CAITADRDYGYTF
TGTGCCATCACTGCGGACAGGGACTATGGCTACACCTTC
>NA|NA|TRBV6-5|TRBJ1-2
CASSYSSAGDYGYTF
TGTGCCAGCAGTTACTCCTCCGCAGGGGACTATGGCTACACCTTC
>NA|TRBD1|TRBV4-3|TRBJ1-1
CASSQAIFRQGAKNTEAFF
TGCGCCAGCAGCCAAGCGATTTTTAGACAGGGGGCGAAGAACACTGAAGCTTTCTTT
>once|NA|TRBV20-1|TRBJ2-3
CSAIASDTQYF
TGCAGTGCTATAGCGTCAGATACGCAGTATTTT
>NA|TRBD2|TRBV6-5|TRBJ2-7
CASSLTSGGSYEQYF
TGTGCCAGCAGCCTCACTAGCGGGGGCTCCTACGAGCAGTACTTC
>few|TRBD1|TRBV12-3/TRBV12-4|TRBJ1-6
CASRGTANSPLHF
TGTGCCAGCAGGGGGACAGCCAATTCACCCCTCCACTTT
>NA|NA|TRBV3-1/TRBV3-2|TRBJ2-5
CASSLRGGSYQETQYF
TGTGCCAGCAGCCTGAGGGGGGGGTCGTACCAAGAGACCCAGTACTTC
>NA|TRBD1|TRBV10-1|TRBJ1-1
CASSPDRTTEAFF
TGCGCCAGCAGTCCGGACAGGACCACTGAAGCTTTCTTT
>NA|TRBD2|TRBV7-2|TRBJ2-5
CASSPRGGAGETQYF
TGTGCCAGCAGCCCCCGGGGGGGGGCAGGGGAGACCCAGTACTTC
>NA|NA|TRBV4-1|TRBJ1-4
CASSQVSQFNEKLFF
TGCGCCAGCAGCCAAGTGTCACAGTTTAATGAAAAACTGTTTTTT
>NA|NA|TRBV18|TRBJ1-2
CASSPRDLGDGYTF
TGTGCCAGCTCACCACGGGACTTGGGGGATGGCTACACCTTC
>few|TRBD1|TRBV5-8|TRBJ2-5
CASSVTGGTTQYF
TGTGCCAGCAGCGTTACAGGGGGGACGACCCAGTACTTC
>NA|TRBD1|TRBV30|TRBJ1-4
CAWCRDRTEKLFF
TGTGCCTGGTGCCGGGACAGGACGGAAAAACTGTTTTTT
>NA|NA|TRBV19|TRBJ1-2
CASSGAIPHGYTF
TGTGCCAGTAGTGGGGCCATCCCACATGGCTACACCTTC
>NA|TRBD1|TRBV9|TRBJ2-2
CASNPGTGAGELFF
TGTGCCAGCAACCCCGGGACAGGGGCGGGGGAGCTGTTTTTT
>large|NA|TRBV7-9|TRBJ2-6
CASSPYGANVLTF
TGTGCCAGCAGCCCCTATGGGGCCAACGTCCTGACTTTC
>NA|TRBD1|TRBV5-1|TRBJ1-3
CASSALQGVSSGNTIYF
TGCGCCAGCAGCGCTTTACAGGGGGTTAGCTCTGGAAACACCATATATTTT
>NA|TRBD1|TRBV5-1|TRBJ1-1
CASSLLGQGAPDTEAFF
TGCGCCAGCAGCTTGTTAGGCCAGGGGGCGCCGGACACTGAAGCTTTCTTT
>NA|NA|TRBV15|TRBJ1-4
CATSRDTDYPNEKLFF
TGTGCCACCAGCAGAGATACGGACTACCCTAATGAAAAACTGTTTTTT
>few|NA|TRBV19|TRBJ2-3
CASSSRTVGTDTQYF
TGTGCCAGTAGCTCGAGGACAGTGGGCACAGATACGCAGTATTTT
>NA|TRBD2|TRBV4-2|TRBJ2-1
CASSTPRGGASYNEQFF
TGTGCCAGCAGCACCCCCCGGGGGGGGGCTTCCTACAATGAGCAGTTCTTC
>few|TRBD1|TRBV4-3|TRBJ1-4
CASSQVAQGAPNEKLFF
TGCGCCAGCAGCCAAGTTGCACAGGGGGCGCCTAATGAAAAACTGTTTTTT
>NA|TRBD1|TRBV29-1|TRBJ2-3
CSGKQGTYTDTQYF
TGCAGCGGTAAACAGGGGACCTACACAGATACGCAGTATTTT
>NA|NA|TRBV13|TRBJ2-5
CASSLGGQSQETQYF
TGTGCCAGCAGCTTAGGGGGGCAGTCACAAGAGACCCAGTACTTC
>NA|NA|TRBV7-2|TRBJ1-5
CASSLGDFSNQPQHF
TGTGCCAGCAGCTTAGGGGACTTTAGCAATCAGCCCCAGCATTTT
>few|TRBD1|TRBV19|TRBJ1-5
CASSTRDRDLRQPQHF
TGTGCCAGTAGTACCAGGGACAGGGACCTCAGGCAGCCCCAGCATTTT
>NA|TRBD1|TRBV19|TRBJ1-2
CASLRRGGDLYGYTF
TGTGCCAGTTTGCGAAGAGGGGGCGACTTATATGGCTACACCTTC
>NA|NA|TRBV4-1|TRBJ2-7
CASSQESPPRGYEQYF
TGCGCCAGCAGCCAAGAATCGCCCCCGCGGGGCTACGAGCAGTACTTC
>NA|TRBD1|TRBV7-8|TRBJ1-1
CASSWDRGTEAFF
TGTGCCAGCAGCTGGGACAGGGGGACTGAAGCTTTCTTT
>NA|NA|TRBV4-1|TRBJ1-2
CASSPEWTAYGYTF
TGCGCCAGCAGCCCAGAATGGACAGCTTATGGCTACACCTTC
>NA|NA|TRBV5-4|TRBJ1-2
CASSVWTPPRVYTF
TGTGCCAGCAGCGTTTGGACACCCCCTAGGGTCTACACCTTC
>NA|NA|TRBV5-4|TRBJ2-2
CASSSQQGEGGELFF
TGTGCCAGCAGCTCCCAACAGGGGGAGGGCGGGGAGCTGTTTTTT
>once|TRBD1|TRBV23-1|TRBJ1-6
CASSRTRDRVGSPLHF
TGCGCCAGCAGTCGCACCCGGGACAGGGTAGGGTCACCCCTCCACTTT
>NA|NA|TRBV6-5|TRBJ1-5
CASTTGGGSNQPQHF
TGTGCCAGCACCACCGGGGGGGGGAGCAATCAGCCCCAGCATTTT
>NA|TRBD1|TRBV6-5|TRBJ1-2
CASRGDSTNYGYTF
TGTGCCAGCAGAGGGGACAGCACTAACTATGGCTACACCTTC